Here is one T cell receptor beta chain with its context. TCRdb ran MiXCR on the RT-PCR reads and lists one entry per CDR3 protein. The top ten hold around 3% of the sample, which has under 200,000 distinct CDR3 sequences, approximately 30% seen once. This sample was taken from a study of patients and donors after allogeneic stem cell transplantation. Trimming removed 5 bases at V and 5 bases at J, with 22 bases between. This CDR3 has 15 residues. Germline V gene data show CDR1 as DFQATT and CDR2 as SNEGSKA (reference sequence). This TCR was sampled from a human donor who was either an allogeneic HSCT recipient or a stem cell or donor lymphocyte infusion donor (not recorded which). It is not recorded whose cells these are; they may come from a transplant donor. Source material: blood, either unsorted or a sorted T cell fraction (not recorded which). V and J are TRBV20-1 and TRBJ2-7; perhaps TRBD2 as D (6 bases). As DNA, the CDR3 is TGCAGTGCTCCAGTAGGACTATTCGGCGGGGACGAGCAGTACTTC. Protein sequence: CSAPVGLFGGDEQYF.